Many counts were recorded for the clone carrying this T cell receptor (beta chain). Antigen specificity is unknown. The sample comes from a study of human T cells and chemical hapten exposure. For the study at large: TCR yield per sample varied, mainly due to pooled library volumes. Overall study findings and caveats: Among TCRs, those above 1 in 1000 frequency were unaffected by DPC sensitization.

TCRdb independently ran MiXCR on the RACE reads; one entry per CDR3 protein. The data contain 380,000 or so distinct CDR3 sequences, 5% to 6.5% of them seen just once; the ten biggest clones take up 7% to 10%. The CDR3 totals 12 residues. Germline CDR1 is SEHNR and CDR2 is FQNEAQ (reference sequence). Trimming removed 5 bases from V and 7 bases from J, with 11 bases in between. Regarding time point: pre-sensitization, week 0. Treatment described: therapeutic diphenylcyclopropenone sensitization with weekly scalp DPC. This receptor was obtained from a woman between 18 and 30 years old with alopecia areata. Some clones in this sample may be carry-over from other donors' samples. The sample here was whole blood, taken in connection with sensitization to the hapten diphenylcyclopropenone (DPC). This rearrangement joins TRBV7-9 to TRBJ1-1, with D uncertain. This CDR3 is CASSPLEGEAFF. The CDR3 DNA follows: TGTGCCAGCAGCCCCCTGGAGGGTGAAGCTTTCTTT.